The 17 T cell receptor beta chains given below trace back to one sample, sequenced in a study of blood T cell repertoires in COVID-19. Profiled with immunoSEQ multiplex PCR; TCRdb holds only in-frame clones, not every one. This table has 90,000 to 140,000 clones, 65% to 90% appearing once. The sample consisted of peripheral blood. The source of these receptors is a middle-aged man with acute or convalescent COVID-19.

This clone was detected only a few times. CDR3 nucleotide sequence: TGTGCCAGTAGGTTAGAAGGGACTAGCTTAAACGAGCAGTACTTC. Translated, it gives CASRLEGTSLNEQYF. The gene calls are TRBV19 and TRBJ2-7; 9 bases are shared with TRBD2. The germline CDR1 and CDR2 sequences are LNHDA and SQIVND (reference sequence). V was clipped by 6 bases and J by 5 bases; unmatched bases: 11. This CDR3 is 15 amino acids long.

The V call is TRBV10-3, the J call TRBJ2-7, with a possible D match to TRBD1 (6 bases). The length of the CDR3 is 11 residues. Deletions cut 10 bases from V and 3 bases from J, with 10 bases between. CDR1 and CDR2 (germline): ENHRY, SYGVKD. CDR3 sequence reads: CATRDNYEQYF. DNA of the CDR3: TGTGCCACCCGGGACAACTACGAGCAGTACTTC.

This clone appeared once. The chain couples TRBV28 to TRBJ2-3; D is uncertain. This CDR3 spans 11 amino acids. V was pared by 6 bases and J by 3 bases, with 4 bases between. Germline assignment: CDR1 MDHEN and CDR2 SYDVKM. The CDR3 here is CASRETDTQYF. The CDR3 DNA reads TGTGCCAGCAGAGAGACAGATACGCAGTATTTT.

V is TRBV24-1 and J is TRBJ2-5; D possibly corresponds to TRBD2 (6 bases). The CDR3 spans 14 residues. V lost 2 bases and J 4 bases, leaving 10 bases between the germline ends. Germline V gene sequence: CDR1 KGHDR, CDR2 SFDVKD. The CDR3 DNA reads as TGTGCCACCAGTGATTATGGAGCGGGAGAGACCCAGTACTTC. This sequence encodes CATSDYGAGETQYF.

This chain uses TRBV27 with TRBJ2-7; a possible D gene is TRBD2 (5 bases). The CDR3 length is 14 residues. Germline V CDR1 and CDR2: MNHEY, SMNVEV (reference sequence). Trimming left V 4 bases short and J 1 base short, with 11 bases between. CDR3 loop: CASSSFGGSYEQYF. The DNA for the CDR3 is TGTGCCAGCAGTTCCTTTGGAGGATCCTACGAGCAGTACTTC.

The rearrangement links TRBV10-1 to TRBJ2-7; D gene ambiguous. Germline CDR1 WNHNN, CDR2 SYGVQD (reference sequence). Trimming took off 5 bases at V and 1 base at J, with 15 bases between the two ends. The CDR3 has 15 amino acids. In DNA, the CDR3 is TGCGCCAGCAGTCCCTCCAGGTTCCAATCCTACGAGCAGTACTTC. As protein: CASSPSRFQSYEQYF.

In this sample, this clone turned up once. The chain joins TRBV6-2 or TRBV6-3 to TRBJ2-1, with a weak D call TRBD2 (5 bases). With 2 bases removed from V and 5 bases from J, the gap between germline ends came to 10 bases. This CDR3 is 14 amino acids long. Germline V CDR1 and CDR2: MNHEY, SVGEGT. CDR3: CASSYTTGNNEQFF. CDR3 nucleotides: TGTGCCAGCAGTTACACAACGGGGAACAATGAGCAGTTCTTC.

This clone occurred a few times. V and J are TRBV10-3 and TRBJ1-5; perhaps TRBD1 as D (6 bases). Germline V lookup: CDR1 ENHRY, CDR2 SYGVKD. This CDR3 is 15 amino acids long. V shed 0 bases and J shed 6 bases, with 12 bases lying between them. The CDR3 here is CAISESRAGVQPQHF. The CDR3 DNA follows: TGTGCCATCAGTGAGTCGCGGGCAGGGGTTCAGCCCCAGCATTTT.

This chain links TRBV30 with TRBJ1-1; weak D call: TRBD1 (5 bases). V gave up 7 bases and J gave up 7 bases, with 13 bases separating them. The CDR3 loop spans 11 amino acids. Germline CDR1 is GTSNPN and CDR2 is SVGIG (reference sequence). The CDR3: CALHRDFEAFF. CDR3 DNA: TGTGCCTTACACCGGGACTTTGAAGCTTTCTTT.

The chain recombines TRBV6-5 with TRBJ1-3; weak D call: TRBD1 (6 bases). The CDR3 is made up of 15 amino acids. The germline V and J ends were trimmed by 2 bases and 0 bases, with 8 bases remaining between them. Germline V gene lookup returns CDR1 MNHEY and CDR2 SVGAGI. CDR3 sequence: CASSYQGNSGNTIYF. Here the CDR3 DNA reads TGTGCCAGCAGTTACCAGGGGAACTCTGGAAACACCATATATTTT.

The chain uses TRBV19 and TRBJ2-3; TRBD1 matches at 9 bases. Trimming took 6 bases from V and 3 from J; bases not matched to a gene: 4. Looked up from germline, CDR1 is LNHDA and CDR2 is SQIVND (reference sequence). CDR3 length equals 14 residues. The CDR3 DNA is TGTGCCAGTAGAACAGGGGGCAAGACAGATACGCAGTATTTT. Protein: CASRTGGKTDTQYF.

This clone was observed a single time. The chain couples TRBV4-2 to TRBJ2-5; 7 nucleotides align to TRBD1. Unmatched junction bases numbered 4, after V lost 4 bases and J lost 2 bases. The germline gives CDR1 LGHNA, CDR2 YNFKEQ. The CDR3 contains 14 residues. The CDR3 nucleotides are TGTGCCAGCAGCCGGACGACAGGGCAAGAGACCCAGTACTTC. Translated: CASSRTTGQETQYF.

V and J are TRBV9 and TRBJ1-6; 9 bases match TRBD1. The trim removed 4 bases at V and 7 bases at J, leaving 6 bases unmatched. The CDR3 loop spans 15 amino acids. Germline CDR1 SGDLS, CDR2 YYNGEE. The CDR3 protein is CASSPGTGWNSPLHF. In DNA form, the CDR3 reads TGTGCCAGCAGCCCTGGGACAGGGTGGAATTCACCCCTCCACTTT. Full variable domain (remainder filled in from reference TRBV9 and TRBJ1-6): DSGVTQTPKHLITATGQRVTLRCSPRSGDLSVYWYQQSLDQGLQFLIQYYNGEERAKGNILERFSAQQFPDLHSELNLSSLELGDSALYFCASSPGTGWNSPLHFGNGTRLTVT.

The V gene is TRBV19, the J gene TRBJ1-5; 7 bases line up with TRBD1. Germline CDR1 LNHDA, CDR2 SQIVND (reference sequence). CDR3 size: 14 residues. After removal of 5 bases from V and 3 bases from J, the junction contained 4 bases not matched to a gene. As DNA, the CDR3 is TGTGCCAGTAGTGCGACAGGGAACAATCAGCCCCAGCATTTT. This codes for CASSATGNNQPQHF. Full variable domain (rest looked up from reference TRBV19 and TRBJ1-5): DGGITQSPKYLFRKEGQNVTLSCEQNLNHDAMYWYRQDPGQGLRLIYYSQIVNDFQKGDIAEGYSVSREKKESFPLTVTSAQKNPTAFYLCASSATGNNQPQHFGDGTRLSIL.

V usage is TRBV11-2 and J usage is TRBJ1-4, with 10 nucleotides matching TRBD1. Losses at the gene ends were 5 bases for V and 6 bases for J; bases not matched to a gene: 6. Looked up from germline, CDR1 is SGHAT and CDR2 is FQNNGV. The CDR3 covers 15 residues. The CDR3 is CASSQTGGAYEKLFF. CDR3 DNA sequence: TGTGCCAGCAGCCAGACAGGGGGCGCGTATGAAAAACTGTTTTTT.

The J gene is TRBJ2-5, the V gene TRBV10-3, with D possibly being TRBD2 (5 bases). Germline V gives CDR1 ENHRY, CDR2 SYGVKD. This CDR3 region has 12 residues. Trimming left V 6 bases short and J 5 bases short, with 10 bases between. This CDR3 is CAIRGEGETQYF. The CDR3 region has the DNA TGTGCCATCAGGGGCGAGGGCGAGACCCAGTACTTC.

The chain carries TRBV28 and TRBJ1-2; D not resolved. V shed 1 base and J shed 2 bases, with 11 bases lying between them. The CDR3 runs to 15 residues. The V gene's germline CDR1 is MDHEN and CDR2 SYDVKM. CDR3 nucleotide sequence: TGTGCCAGCAGTTTATTGGGTTCCGGGAACTATGGCTACACCTTC. Its protein is CASSLLGSGNYGYTF.